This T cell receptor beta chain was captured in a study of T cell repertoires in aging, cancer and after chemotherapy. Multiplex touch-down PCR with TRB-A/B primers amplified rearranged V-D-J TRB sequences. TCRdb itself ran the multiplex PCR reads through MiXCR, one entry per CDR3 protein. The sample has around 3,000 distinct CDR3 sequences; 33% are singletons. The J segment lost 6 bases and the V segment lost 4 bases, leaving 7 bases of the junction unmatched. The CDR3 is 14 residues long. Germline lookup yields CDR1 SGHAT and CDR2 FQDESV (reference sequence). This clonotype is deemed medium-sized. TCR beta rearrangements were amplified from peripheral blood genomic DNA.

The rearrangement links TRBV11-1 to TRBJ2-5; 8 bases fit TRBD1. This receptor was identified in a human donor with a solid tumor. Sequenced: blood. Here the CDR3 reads CASSSSDRGKTQYF. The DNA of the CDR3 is TGTGCCAGCAGCTCGTCAGACAGGGGCAAGACCCAGTACTTC.